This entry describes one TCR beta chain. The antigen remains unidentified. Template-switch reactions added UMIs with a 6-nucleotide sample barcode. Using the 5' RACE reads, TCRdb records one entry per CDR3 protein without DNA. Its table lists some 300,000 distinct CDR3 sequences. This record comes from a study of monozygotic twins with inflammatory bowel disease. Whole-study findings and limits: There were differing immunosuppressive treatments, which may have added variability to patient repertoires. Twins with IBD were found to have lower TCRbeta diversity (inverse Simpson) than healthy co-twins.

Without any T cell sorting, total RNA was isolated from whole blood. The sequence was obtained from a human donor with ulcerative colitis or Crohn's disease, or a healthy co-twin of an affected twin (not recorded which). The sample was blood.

The CDR3 sequence is CASSQGLTTWEIF. V usage is TRBV4-3 and J usage is TRBJ2-1. This CDR3 is built from 13 residues. Germline V CDR1 and CDR2: LGHNA, YSLEER.